This T cell receptor (beta chain) was profiled in a study of Ad26.COV2.S vaccination and SARS-CoV-2 variants. Specified treatment: roughly 19 received Ad26.COV2.S at low or high dose, single or two shots; five or six received placebo; per-sample allocation not given. Material that was analyzed had been drawn on day 63 after the first vaccine or placebo injection. TCRdb's table, derived via immunoSEQ multiplex PCR, lists solely in-frame clones and lacks some. This sample has about 280,000 clones, with 87% found just once. Between the trimmed V and J ends, which lost 2 bases and 1 base, there was a span of 11 bases. The CDR3 extends over 14 amino acids. Germline CDR1 reads SQVTM; CDR2 reads ANQGSEA.

V and J are TRBV29-1 and TRBJ1-1; D possibly corresponds to TRBD1 (5 bases). The starting material was peripheral blood, obtained in a trial of Ad26.COV2.S vaccine versus placebo. The TCR was taken from a person between 18 and 65 years old who received the Ad26.COV2.S COVID-19 vaccine or a placebo. CDR3 amino acids: CSVELGVGNTEAFF. CDR3 bases: TGCAGCGTTGAATTGGGGGTTGGGAACACTGAAGCTTTCTTT.